The following is a T cell receptor beta chain sequence with its context. Its antigen is currently unknown. Germline CDR1 KGHDR, CDR2 SFDVKD. Germline trimming cut 4 bases from V and 1 base from J; bases unmatched to any gene: 5. The CDR3 has 16 amino acids. The data derive from a study of CD8+CD57+ T cells in acquired aplastic anemia. In the study overall: Sorted CD4+ and CD8+ cell DNA averaged around 3.3 ug. Study results and caveats: Patients and controls shared roughly 28 CD8+ CDR3 sequences, which appeared highly expressed in patients and within their immunodominant clones.

CDR3 and TCR beta VDJ profiling relied on a genomic DNA template. MiXCR, run by TCRdb on the reads, gives a single entry per CDR3 protein. The sample shows about 180,000 distinct CDR3 sequences, approximately 45% of them seen only once. The receptor comes from a human donor in good health. The chain uses TRBV24-1 and TRBJ2-5, with 10 bases fitting TRBD2. The sample comprised sorted CD4+, CD8+, or CD8+CD57+ T cells (not recorded which) from PBMCs. This CDR3 reads CATSDPSGGIQETQYF. The CDR3 coding sequence is TGTGCCACCAGTGACCCTAGCGGGGGAATCCAAGAGACCCAGTACTTC.